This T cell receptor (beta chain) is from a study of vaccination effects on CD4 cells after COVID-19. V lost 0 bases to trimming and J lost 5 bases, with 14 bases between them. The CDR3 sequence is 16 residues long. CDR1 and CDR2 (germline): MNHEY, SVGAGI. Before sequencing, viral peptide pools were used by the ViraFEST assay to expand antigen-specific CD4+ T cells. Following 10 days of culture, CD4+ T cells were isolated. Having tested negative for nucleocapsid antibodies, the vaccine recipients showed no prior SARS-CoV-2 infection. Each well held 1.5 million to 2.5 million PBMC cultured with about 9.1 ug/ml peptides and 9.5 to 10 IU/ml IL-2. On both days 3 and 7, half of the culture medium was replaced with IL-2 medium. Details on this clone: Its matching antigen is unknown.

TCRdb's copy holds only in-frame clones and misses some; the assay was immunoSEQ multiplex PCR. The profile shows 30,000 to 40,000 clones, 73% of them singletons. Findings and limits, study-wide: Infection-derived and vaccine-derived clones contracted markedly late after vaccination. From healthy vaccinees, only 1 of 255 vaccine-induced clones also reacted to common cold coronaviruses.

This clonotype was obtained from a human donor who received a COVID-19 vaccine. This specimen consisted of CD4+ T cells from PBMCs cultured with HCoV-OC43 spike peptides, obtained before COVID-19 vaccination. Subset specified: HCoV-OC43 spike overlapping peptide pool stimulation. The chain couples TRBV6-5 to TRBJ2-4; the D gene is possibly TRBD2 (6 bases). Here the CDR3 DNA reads TGTGCCAGCAGTTACTCCCTTTTTACGGGGGAAAACATTCAGTACTTC. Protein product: CASSYSLFTGENIQYF.